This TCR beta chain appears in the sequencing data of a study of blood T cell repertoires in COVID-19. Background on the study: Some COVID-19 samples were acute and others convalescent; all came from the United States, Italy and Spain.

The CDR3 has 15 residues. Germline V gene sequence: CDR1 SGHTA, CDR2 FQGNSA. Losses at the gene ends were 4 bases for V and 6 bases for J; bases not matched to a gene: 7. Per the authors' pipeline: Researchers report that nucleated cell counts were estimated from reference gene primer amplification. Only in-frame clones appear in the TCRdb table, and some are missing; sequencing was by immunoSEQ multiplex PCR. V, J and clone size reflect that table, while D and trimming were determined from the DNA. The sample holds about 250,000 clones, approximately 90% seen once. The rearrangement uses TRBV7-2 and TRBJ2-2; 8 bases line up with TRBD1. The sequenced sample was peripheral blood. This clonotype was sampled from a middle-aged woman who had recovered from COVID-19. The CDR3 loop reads CASSSTGQGAGELFF. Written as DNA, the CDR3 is TGTGCCAGCAGCTCCACCGGACAGGGTGCCGGGGAGCTGTTTTTT.